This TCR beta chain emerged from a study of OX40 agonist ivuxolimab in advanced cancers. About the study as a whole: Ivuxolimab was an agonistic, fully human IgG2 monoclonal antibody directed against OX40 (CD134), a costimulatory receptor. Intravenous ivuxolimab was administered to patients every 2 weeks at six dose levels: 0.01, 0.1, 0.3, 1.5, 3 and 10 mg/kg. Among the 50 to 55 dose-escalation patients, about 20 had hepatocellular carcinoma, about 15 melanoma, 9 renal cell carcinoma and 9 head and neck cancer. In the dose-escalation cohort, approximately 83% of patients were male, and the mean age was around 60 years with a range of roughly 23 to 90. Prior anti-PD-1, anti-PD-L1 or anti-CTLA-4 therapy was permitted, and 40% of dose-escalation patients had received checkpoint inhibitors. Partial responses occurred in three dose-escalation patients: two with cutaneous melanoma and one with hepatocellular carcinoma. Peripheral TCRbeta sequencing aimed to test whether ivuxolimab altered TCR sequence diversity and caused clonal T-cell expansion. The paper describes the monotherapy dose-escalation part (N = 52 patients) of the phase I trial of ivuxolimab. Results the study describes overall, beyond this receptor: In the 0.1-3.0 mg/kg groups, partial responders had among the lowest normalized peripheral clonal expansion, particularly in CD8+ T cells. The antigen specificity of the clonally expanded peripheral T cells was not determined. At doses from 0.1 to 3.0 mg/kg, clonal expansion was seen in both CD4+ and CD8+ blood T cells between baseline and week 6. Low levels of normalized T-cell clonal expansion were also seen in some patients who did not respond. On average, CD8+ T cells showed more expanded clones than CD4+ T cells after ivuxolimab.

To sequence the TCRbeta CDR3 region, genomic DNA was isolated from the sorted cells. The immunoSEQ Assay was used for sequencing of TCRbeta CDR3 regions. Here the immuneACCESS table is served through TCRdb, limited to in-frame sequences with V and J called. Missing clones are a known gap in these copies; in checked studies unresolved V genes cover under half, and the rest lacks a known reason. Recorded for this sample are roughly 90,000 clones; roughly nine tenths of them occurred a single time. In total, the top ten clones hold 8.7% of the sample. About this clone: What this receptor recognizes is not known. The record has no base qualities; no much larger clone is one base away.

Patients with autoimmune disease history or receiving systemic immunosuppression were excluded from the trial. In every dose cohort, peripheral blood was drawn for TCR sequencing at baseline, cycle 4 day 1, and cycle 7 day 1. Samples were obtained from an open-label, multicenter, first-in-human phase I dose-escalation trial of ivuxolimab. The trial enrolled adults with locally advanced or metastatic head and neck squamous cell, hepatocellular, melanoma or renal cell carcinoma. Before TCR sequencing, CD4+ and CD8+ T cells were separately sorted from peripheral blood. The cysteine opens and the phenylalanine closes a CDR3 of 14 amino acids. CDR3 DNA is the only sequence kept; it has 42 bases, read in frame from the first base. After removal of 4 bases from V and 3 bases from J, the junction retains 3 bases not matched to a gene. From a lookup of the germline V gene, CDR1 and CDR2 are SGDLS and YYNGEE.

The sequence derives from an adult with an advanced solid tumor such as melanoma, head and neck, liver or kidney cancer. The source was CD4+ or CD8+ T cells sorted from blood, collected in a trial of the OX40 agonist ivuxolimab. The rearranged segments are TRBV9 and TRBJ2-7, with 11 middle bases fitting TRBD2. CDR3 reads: CASSPGLADYEQYF. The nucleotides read TGTGCCAGCAGCCCGGGACTAGCGGACTACGAGCAGTACTTC.